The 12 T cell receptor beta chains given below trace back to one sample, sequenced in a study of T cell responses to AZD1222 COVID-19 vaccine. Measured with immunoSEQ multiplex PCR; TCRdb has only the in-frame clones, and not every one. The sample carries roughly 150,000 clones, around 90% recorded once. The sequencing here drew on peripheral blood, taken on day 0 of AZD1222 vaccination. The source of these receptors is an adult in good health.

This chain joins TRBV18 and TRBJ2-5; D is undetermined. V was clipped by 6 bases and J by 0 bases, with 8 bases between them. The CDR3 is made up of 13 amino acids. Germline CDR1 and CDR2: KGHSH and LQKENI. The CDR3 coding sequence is TGTGCCAGCTCCCCGGGCTACCAAGAGACCCAGTACTTC. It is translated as CASSPGYQETQYF.

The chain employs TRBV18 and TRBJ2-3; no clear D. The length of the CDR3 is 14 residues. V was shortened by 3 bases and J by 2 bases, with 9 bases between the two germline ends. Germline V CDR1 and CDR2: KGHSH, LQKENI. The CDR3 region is CASSPRQYTDTQYF. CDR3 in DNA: TGTGCCAGCTCACCTAGGCAATACACAGATACGCAGTATTTT. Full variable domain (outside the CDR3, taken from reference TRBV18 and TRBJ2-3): NAGVMQNPRHLVRRRGQEARLRCSPMKGHSHVYWYRQLPEEGLKFMVYLQKENIIDESGMPKERFSAEFPKEGPSILRIQQVVRGDSAAYFCASSPRQYTDTQYFGPGTRLTVL.

The chain's CDR3 is CASKDQGHRNQPQHF. The CDR3 nucleotides are TGTGCCAGTAAAGACCAGGGACACCGGAATCAGCCCCAGCATTTT. The chain joins TRBV19 to TRBJ1-5, with a possible D match to TRBD1 (6 bases). V gave up 7 bases and J gave up 4 bases, with 17 bases separating them. CDR3 length: 15 amino acids. CDR1 LNHDA and CDR2 SQIVND come from the germline V gene (reference sequence).

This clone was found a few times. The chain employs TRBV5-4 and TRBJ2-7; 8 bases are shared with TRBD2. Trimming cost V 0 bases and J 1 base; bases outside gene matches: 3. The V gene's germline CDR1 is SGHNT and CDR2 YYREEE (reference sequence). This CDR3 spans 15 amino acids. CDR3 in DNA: TGTGCCAGCAGCTTGGCGGGACTAGGATCCTACGAGCAGTACTTC. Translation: CASSLAGLGSYEQYF.

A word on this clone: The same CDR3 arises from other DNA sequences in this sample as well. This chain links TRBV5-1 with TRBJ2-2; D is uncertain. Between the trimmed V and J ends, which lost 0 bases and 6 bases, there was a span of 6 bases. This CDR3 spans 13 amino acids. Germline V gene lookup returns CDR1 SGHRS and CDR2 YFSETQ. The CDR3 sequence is CASSLEGPGELFF. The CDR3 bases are TGCGCCAGCAGCTTGGAGGGCCCCGGGGAGCTGTTTTTT.

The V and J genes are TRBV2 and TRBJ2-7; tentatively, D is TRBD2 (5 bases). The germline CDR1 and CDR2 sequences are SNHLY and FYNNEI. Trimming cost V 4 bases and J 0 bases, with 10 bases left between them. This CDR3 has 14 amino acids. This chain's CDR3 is CASSGNRGSYEQYF. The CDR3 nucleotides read TGTGCCAGCAGTGGAAACCGGGGCTCCTACGAGCAGTACTTC.

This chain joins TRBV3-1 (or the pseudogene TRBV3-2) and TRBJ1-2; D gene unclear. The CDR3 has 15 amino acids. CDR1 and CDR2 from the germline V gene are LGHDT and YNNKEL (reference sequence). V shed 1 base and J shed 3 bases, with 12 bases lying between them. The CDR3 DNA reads TGTGCCAGCAGCCAAGCTGCTGGCTATGACTATGGCTACACCTTC. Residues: CASSQAAGYDYGYTF.

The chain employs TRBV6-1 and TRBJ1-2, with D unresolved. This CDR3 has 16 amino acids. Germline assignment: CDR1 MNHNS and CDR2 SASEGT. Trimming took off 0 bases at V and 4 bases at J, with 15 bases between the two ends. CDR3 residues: CASSEAPATGSYGYTF. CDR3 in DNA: TGTGCCAGCAGTGAAGCGCCGGCTACTGGGAGCTATGGCTACACCTTC.

CDR3 sequence reads: CASSPSQGRPQHF. The CDR3 nucleotides read TGTGCCAGCAGTCCCAGTCAAGGGAGGCCCCAGCATTTT. The chain is built from TRBV12-3 or TRBV12-4 and TRBJ1-5; D gene uncertain. This CDR3 is built from 13 residues. The V end was cut by 5 bases, the J end by 9 bases, with 14 bases between.

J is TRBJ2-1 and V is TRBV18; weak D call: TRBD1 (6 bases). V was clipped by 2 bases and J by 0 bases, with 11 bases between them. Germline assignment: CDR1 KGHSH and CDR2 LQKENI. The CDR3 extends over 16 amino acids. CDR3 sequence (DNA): TGTGCCAGCTCACCATGGGGGCGAAGCTCCTACAATGAGCAGTTCTTC. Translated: CASSPWGRSSYNEQFF.

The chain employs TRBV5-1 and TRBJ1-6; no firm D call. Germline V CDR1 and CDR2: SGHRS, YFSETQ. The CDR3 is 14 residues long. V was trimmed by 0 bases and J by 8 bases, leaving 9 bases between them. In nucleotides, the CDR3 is TGCGCCAGCAGCTTGGCAGTCAGTCATTCACCCCTCCACTTT. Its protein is CASSLAVSHSPLHF. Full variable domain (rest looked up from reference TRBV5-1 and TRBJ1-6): KAGVTQTPRYLIKTRGQQVTLSCSPISGHRSVSWYQQTPGQGLQFLFEYFSETQRNKGNFPGRFSGRQFSNSRSEMNVSTLELGDSALYLCASSLAVSHSPLHFGNGTRLTVT.

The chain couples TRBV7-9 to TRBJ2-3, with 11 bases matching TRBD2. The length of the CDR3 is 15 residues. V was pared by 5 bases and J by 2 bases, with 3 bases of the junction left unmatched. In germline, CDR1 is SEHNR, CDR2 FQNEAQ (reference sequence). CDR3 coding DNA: TGTGCCAGCAGCAAACTAGCGGGGGACACAGATACGCAGTATTTT. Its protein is CASSKLAGDTDTQYF.